Below, 11 T cell receptor beta chains from the same sample are listed, as sequenced in a study of shared clonotypes between healthy human individuals. Profiling relied on immunoSEQ multiplex PCR, and the TCRdb table lists in-frame clones only, not all of them. Of fewer than 600,000 clones listed, 75% to 85% are singletons. The sequenced sample consisted of PBMCs. The receptors were gathered from a woman aged 35 to 49 in good health. Some clones in this sample may be carry-over from other donors' samples.

A note on this clone: This likely traces to a read error, being one base from a far larger clone. The genes are TRBV5-1 and TRBJ2-5, with TRBD1 identical over 8 bases. The end of the DNA fits TRBJ2-7 better, so the J call may be wrong. The CDR3 totals 15 residues. Germline loops: CDR1 SGHRS, CDR2 YFSETQ. CDR3 loop: CASSPLGRGPDEQYF. CDR3 DNA sequence: TGCGCCAGCAGCCCCCTGGGCAGGGGGCCCGACGAGCAGTACTTC.

The V and J genes are TRBV28 and TRBJ1-5; TRBD1 might be the D (6 bases). Germline V CDR1 and CDR2: MDHEN, SYDVKM. The CDR3 extends over 16 amino acids. V lost 5 bases and J lost 5, with 19 bases in between. CDR3 loop: CASSTNRVGRDQPQHF. The CDR3, as DNA: TGTGCCAGCAGTACTAACAGGGTAGGTAGGGATCAGCCCCAGCATTTT.

This chain connects TRBV11-2 to TRBJ2-2, with a tentative D call TRBD2 (5 bases). V lost 3 bases and J 2 bases, leaving 10 bases between the germline ends. The CDR3 totals 15 residues. CDR1 is SGHAT and CDR2 is FQNNGV in the germline V gene. The CDR3 region is CASSLERGNTGELFF. DNA of the CDR3: TGTGCCAGCAGCTTGGAACGGGGTAACACCGGGGAGCTGTTTTTT. Using reference TRBV11-2 and TRBJ2-2 for the parts outside the CDR3, the full variable domain is EAGVAQSPRYKIIEKRQSVAFWCNPISGHATLYWYQQILGQGPKLLIQFQNNGVVDDSQLPKDRFSAERLKGVDSTLKIQPAKLEDSAVYLCASSLERGNTGELFFGEGSRLTVL.

This sequence joins TRBV2 and TRBJ2-3; 8 positions match TRBD2. The J segment lost 0 bases and the V segment lost 6 bases, leaving 5 bases of the junction unmatched. The V gene's germline CDR1 is SNHLY and CDR2 FYNNEI. The CDR3 extends over 15 amino acids. CDR3 sequence: CASSKLAVSTDTQYF. Here the CDR3 DNA reads TGTGCCAGCAGCAAACTAGCGGTGAGCACAGATACGCAGTATTTT.

The genes are TRBV28 and TRBJ2-5; D tentatively reads TRBD1 or TRBD2 (5 bases each). The CDR3 is 17 residues long. Germline CDR1 MDHEN, CDR2 SYDVKM. The V end lost 3 bases, the J end lost 5 bases, and 22 bases lay between the germline ends. The CDR3 spells CASSFPPGTPLRETQYF. The CDR3 DNA is TGTGCCAGCAGTTTTCCACCCGGGACGCCCTTGCGGGAGACCCAGTACTTC.

V and J are TRBV6-1 and TRBJ1-2; 8 positions match TRBD1. J lost 8 bases, V lost 5 bases, and 13 bases had no gene match. Germline values: CDR1 MNHNS, CDR2 SASEGT. The CDR3 length is 15 residues. The CDR3 region has the DNA TGTGCCAGCAGTCGTCTCGGGACAGGTGTACACGGCTACACCTTC. As protein: CASSRLGTGVHGYTF.

The chain couples TRBV5-1 to TRBJ1-2; no definite D call. The CDR3 covers 12 residues. CDR1 is SGHRS and CDR2 is YFSETQ in the germline V gene. Trimming cost V 0 bases and J 5 bases, with 5 bases left between them. In nucleotides, the CDR3 is TGCGCCAGCAGCTTGGGGCGATATGGCTACACCTTC. Translated, it gives CASSLGRYGYTF. Full variable domain (rest looked up from reference TRBV5-1 and TRBJ1-2): KAGVTQTPRYLIKTRGQQVTLSCSPISGHRSVSWYQQTPGQGLQFLFEYFSETQRNKGNFPGRFSGRQFSNSRSEMNVSTLELGDSALYLCASSLGRYGYTFGSGTRLTVV.

This clone was counted a few times. The V and J genes are TRBV28 and TRBJ2-5; possibly TRBD1 for D (6 bases). This CDR3 spans 16 amino acids. V gave up 6 bases and J gave up 5 bases, with 22 bases separating them. Germline loops: CDR1 MDHEN, CDR2 SYDVKM. CDR3 bases: TGTGCCAGCAGCTCAACTTCGGACAGATCGGGGGAGACCCAGTACTTC. Translation: CASSSTSDRSGETQYF. Complete variable domain (other parts from reference TRBV28 and TRBJ2-5): DVKVTQSSRYLVKRTGEKVFLECVQDMDHENMFWYRQDPGLGLRLIYFSYDVKMKEKGDIPEGYSVSREKKERFSLILESASTNQTSMYLCASSSTSDRSGETQYFGPGTRLLVL.

The genes are TRBV5-1 and TRBJ2-1; 8 nucleotides align to TRBD2. The CDR3 consists of 19 residues. Looked up from germline, CDR1 is SGHRS and CDR2 is YFSETQ. The V and J ends lost 4 bases and 4 bases, in that order; junction bases with no gene match: 19. CDR3 bases: TGCGCCAGCAGCCTCCGGACACCTAAGGCCGAGCGGGAGTACAATGAGCAGTTCTTC. Protein product: CASSLRTPKAEREYNEQFF.

This chain uses TRBV9 with TRBJ2-7; no reliable D call. The germline V and J ends were trimmed by 4 bases and 4 bases, with 15 bases remaining between them. The germline gives CDR1 SGDLS, CDR2 YYNGEE. The CDR3 length is 14 residues. CDR3 sequence: CASSPRAVRYEQYF. The CDR3, as DNA: TGTGCCAGCAGCCCGCGTGCCGTAAGGTACGAGCAGTACTTC.

There are many counts of this clone. Other DNA variants within this sample encode the same CDR3. The CDR3 spells CASSSPGQGAYEQYF. In nucleotides, the CDR3 is TGTGCCAGCAGTTCCCCGGGACAGGGGGCATACGAGCAGTACTTC. This chain joins TRBV27 and TRBJ2-7, with 12 bases aligning to TRBD1. V was pared by 4 bases and J by 4 bases, with 5 bases of the junction left unmatched. The germline gives CDR1 MNHEY, CDR2 SMNVEV (reference sequence). The CDR3 covers 15 residues.